The clone carrying this TCR beta chain was picked up a small number of times. The antigen is undetermined. The record originates from a study of blood T cells in healthy people across ages. The study's findings and limits: Getting older went along with TCR beta diversity per million T cells dropping roughly linearly.

Using a J-beta primer mix together with a sample-barcoded 5' primer, a second PCR was run for roughly 7 to 12 cycles. Each cDNA molecule, via a template-switch adaptor with 12 random nucleotides, was tagged. TCRdb passed the 5' RACE reads through MiXCR, listing each CDR3 protein once. The table includes roughly 550,000 distinct CDR3 sequences, under 30% detected once. The germline V and J ends were trimmed by 1 base and 0 bases, with 12 bases remaining between them. CDR1 is LGHNA and CDR2 is YNFKEQ in the germline V gene. The CDR3 has 16 amino acids. A further study also used this sample, focusing on T cells of mothers and their children. From that second work: The whole RNA yield was converted to cDNA, approximately 1.6 ug per 15 ul. Addition of sample barcodes and 2-4 random nucleotides occurred through the M1S primer of the second PCR.

This TCR was recovered from a boy aged 5-17 years in good health. The chain uses TRBV4-2 and TRBJ2-5; D is perhaps TRBD2 (5 bases). Sequencing was carried out using blood. CDR3 amino acids: CASSQGTSGYQETQYF. Written as DNA, the CDR3 is TGTGCCAGCAGCCAAGGGACTTCAGGTTACCAAGAGACCCAGTACTTC.